This T cell receptor (beta chain) was profiled in a study of beta chain features in type 1 diabetes. Germline V gives CDR1 SGHRS, CDR2 YFSETQ. With 3 bases clipped from V and 2 bases from J, the junction kept 10 bases outside the gene matches. The CDR3 is made up of 16 amino acids. This clone was picked up one time. The authors reverse transcribed all of the isolated RNA, so sequencing captured expressed TCRB transcripts. Profiling relied on immunoSEQ multiplex PCR, and the TCRdb table lists in-frame clones only, not all of them. In the table there are 200,000 to 250,000 clones, about 63% of which are singletons.

The receptor was isolated from a man aged 25 to 40 in good health. Sequencing used naive CD4+ T cells from blood. The chain is built from TRBV5-1 and TRBJ2-5, with 7 bases matching TRBD1. The CDR3 is CASSWKSPGQQETQYF. The CDR3 DNA is TGCGCCAGCAGCTGGAAATCGCCGGGACAGCAAGAGACCCAGTACTTC.